A selection of T cell receptor beta chains follows, all from one sample in a study of T-cell memory formation after mild COVID-19. One entry per CDR3 protein, called by TCRdb with MiXCR from the 5' RACE reads. The table shows 250,000 to 400,000 distinct CDR3 sequences, with roughly 13% occurring only once. The sample comprised PBMCs or a T cell subset sorted from them (not recorded which). These receptors were obtained from a man aged 18 to 30 who had mild COVID-19 (a few samples of this study predate the infection). Cell type and time point are not known. The CDR3 runs from the conserved cysteine through the conserved F or W. D genes are given only for firm matches. Not every row has a clone size; where given, it reads once, few, many or a size class.

TRBV5-1	few	TRBD1	16	TRBJ2-6	CASSTQGAPGANVLTF	TGCGCCAGCAGCACACAGGGGGCGCCTGGGGCCAACGTCCTGACTTTC
TRBV20-1	few	NA	14	TRBJ2-6	CSASPGAGANVLTF	TGCAGTGCTAGTCCCGGGGCTGGGGCCAACGTCCTGACTTTC
TRBV20-1	NA	NA	13	TRBJ1-6	CSARRDANSPLHF	TGCAGTGCTCGGAGGGACGCCAATTCACCCCTCCACTTT
TRBV28	few	NA	12	TRBJ1-5	CASSFAGQPQHF	TGTGCCAGCAGTTTCGCAGGTCAGCCCCAGCATTTT
TRBV7-9	many	TRBD1	15	TRBJ1-1	CASSPTTGLSTEAFF	TGTGCCAGCAGCCCCACGACAGGGTTATCCACTGAAGCTTTCTTT
TRBV12-3/TRBV12-4	NA	NA	16	TRBJ2-3	CASSSASGGLRDTQYF	TGTGCCAGCAGCTCAGCCTCGGGGGGCCTTAGAGATACGCAGTATTTT
TRBV29-1	few	NA	14	TRBJ2-2	CSVEVPVGTGELFF	TGCAGCGTTGAAGTGCCCGTAGGTACCGGGGAGCTGTTTTTT
TRBV11-2	NA	NA	16	TRBJ2-7	CASSLLGHARSYEQYF	TGTGCCAGCAGCTTACTCGGCCATGCGAGATCCTACGAGCAGTACTTC
TRBV7-9	NA	NA	16	TRBJ1-4	CASSSGTGPTNEKLFF	TGTGCCAGCAGCTCGGGAACAGGTCCGACTAATGAAAAACTGTTTTTT
TRBV4-2	NA	NA	14	TRBJ2-3	CASSQGRSIDTQYF	TGTGCCAGCAGCCAAGGGAGGTCTATTGATACGCAGTATTTT
TRBV4-1	NA	NA	16	TRBJ2-4	CASSQYRLKAKNIQYF	TGCGCCAGCAGCCAATACAGGCTTAAAGCCAAAAACATTCAGTACTTC
TRBV20-1	NA	TRBD1	11	TRBJ1-2	CSAGTASGYTF	TGCAGTGCCGGGACAGCTAGCGGCTACACCTTC
TRBV27	NA	TRBD2	18	TRBJ2-2	CASSFTPTSGPNTGELFF	TGTGCCAGCAGTTTCACCCCGACTAGCGGACCGAACACCGGGGAGCTGTTTTTT
TRBV12-3/TRBV12-4	few	NA	12	TRBJ2-1	CASSGGLREQFF	TGTGCCAGCAGTGGGGGGTTAAGGGAGCAGTTCTTC
TRBV5-4	NA	NA	15	TRBJ1-4	CASSLAGVTNEKLFF	TGTGCCAGCAGCTTGGCGGGGGTAACTAATGAAAAACTGTTTTTT
TRBV7-2	NA	NA	13	TRBJ2-2	CASSLSQRGELFF	TGTGCCAGCAGCTTATCCCAGCGGGGGGAGCTGTTTTTT
TRBV10-2	NA	NA	14	TRBJ2-3	CASSGRGGGNTQYF	TGCGCCAGCAGTGGGCGGGGAGGGGGGAATACGCAGTATTTT
TRBV5-1	few	NA	14	TRBJ1-2	CASSLARPVEGYTF	TGCGCCAGCAGCTTGGCCAGGCCGGTGGAGGGCTACACCTTC
TRBV6-4	NA	NA	12	TRBJ2-2	CASSDPTGELFF	TGTGCCAGCAGTGATCCTACCGGGGAGCTGTTTTTT
TRBV9	once	NA	14	TRBJ2-2	CASSVGQDAGELFF	TGTGCCAGCAGCGTAGGACAGGACGCCGGGGAGCTGTTTTTT
TRBV28	NA	NA	15	TRBJ2-3	CASSLPFGQTDTQYF	TGTGCCAGCAGTCTACCATTCGGTCAGACAGATACGCAGTATTTT
TRBV4-1	few	NA	15	TRBJ2-5	CASSQDHVRVETQYF	TGCGCCAGCAGCCAAGATCACGTCAGGGTGGAGACCCAGTACTTC
TRBV12-3/TRBV12-4	few	NA	14	TRBJ1-5	CASSLVRNGQPQHF	TGTGCCAGCAGTTTAGTCCGCAATGGTCAGCCCCAGCATTTT
TRBV7-9	once	NA	15	TRBJ2-1	CASSLRDTGWNEQFF	TGTGCCAGCAGCCTACGGGACACGGGTTGGAATGAGCAGTTCTTC
TRBV12-3/TRBV12-4	many	NA	13	TRBJ2-1	CASSSPGGDEQFF	TGTGCCAGCAGTTCCCCAGGCGGGGATGAGCAGTTCTTC
TRBV18	few	NA	15	TRBJ1-1	CASSPSLEGGTEAFF	TGTGCCAGCTCACCATCTCTGGAGGGGGGCACTGAAGCTTTCTTT
TRBV5-1	few	NA	12	TRBJ2-7	CASSSSRSEQYF	TGCGCCAGCAGCTCGAGTCGATCCGAGCAGTACTTC
TRBV10-3	NA	NA	13	TRBJ2-5	CAISEGSVETQYF	TGTGCCATCAGTGAGGGGAGCGTGGAGACCCAGTACTTC
TRBV7-9	NA	NA	13	TRBJ1-1	CASSSILNTEAFF	TGTGCCAGCAGTTCTATTTTGAACACTGAAGCTTTCTTT
TRBV28	few	TRBD1	14	TRBJ1-3	CASRLDRAGNTIYF	TGTGCCAGCAGGCTAGACAGGGCTGGAAACACCATATATTTT
TRBV24-1	NA	NA	12	TRBJ1-5	CATSAPGIPQHF	TGTGCCACCAGTGCCCCAGGAATTCCCCAGCATTTT
TRBV11-2	few	NA	13	TRBJ1-4	CASSFSFNEKLFF	TGTGCCAGCAGCTTCTCTTTTAATGAAAAACTGTTTTTT
TRBV2	NA	NA	13	TRBJ1-6	CASSGDTYSPLHF	TGTGCCAGCAGTGGGGACACATATTCACCCCTCCACTTT
TRBV4-1	NA	TRBD1	15	TRBJ1-2	CASSQEPGQNYGYTF	TGCGCCAGCAGCCAGGAACCGGGACAGAACTATGGCTACACCTTC
TRBV5-5	few	TRBD1	16	TRBJ1-2	CASSLVSGGYFYGYTF	TGTGCCAGCAGCTTGGTGTCAGGGGGCTACTTCTATGGCTACACCTTC
TRBV24-1	few	NA	13	TRBJ1-1	CATSDYMNTEAFF	TGTGCCACCAGTGACTACATGAACACTGAAGCTTTCTTT
TRBV7-2	few	TRBD1	13	TRBJ2-5	CASSRTGVGTQYF	TGTGCCAGCAGCCGGACAGGGGTAGGGACCCAGTACTTC
TRBV4-3	few	NA	12	TRBJ1-4	CASGGMNEKLFF	TGCGCCAGCGGAGGGATGAATGAAAAACTGTTTTTT
TRBV6-5	few	TRBD1	12	TRBJ2-7	CASSGQGGKQYF	TGTGCCAGCAGTGGACAGGGCGGTAAGCAGTACTTC
TRBV4-3	many	NA	16	TRBJ2-5	CASSQETGSTQETQYF	TGCGCCAGCAGCCAAGAAACGGGGAGTACTCAAGAGACCCAGTACTTC
TRBV12-5	NA	NA	15	TRBJ2-3	CASGRGAGDVDTQYF	TGTGCTAGTGGCCGGGGGGCAGGGGATGTAGATACGCAGTATTTT
TRBV28	many	NA	13	TRBJ2-1	CASSLQVYNEQFF	TGTGCCAGCAGTTTACAGGTTTACAATGAGCAGTTCTTC
TRBV7-2	few	TRBD1	15	TRBJ1-1	CASSLRTGILAEAFF	TGTGCCAGCAGCCTGCGGACAGGGATCTTGGCTGAAGCTTTCTTT
TRBV23-1	few	NA	15	TRBJ2-2	CASSHPGLSGGELFF	TGCGCCAGCAGTCATCCGGGATTATCAGGCGGGGAGCTGTTTTTT
TRBV10-3	NA	TRBD1	16	TRBJ2-3	CAISELGQDTTDTQYF	TGTGCCATCAGTGAGCTGGGACAGGACACCACAGATACGCAGTATTTT
TRBV5-1	few	TRBD2	14	TRBJ2-3	CASWTSGVRDTQYF	TGCGCCAGCTGGACTAGCGGGGTAAGAGATACGCAGTATTTT
TRBV7-9	NA	TRBD1	16	TRBJ2-1	CASSPMGQGGMDEQFF	TGTGCCAGCAGCCCGATGGGACAGGGAGGCATGGATGAGCAGTTCTTC
TRBV6-2/TRBV6-3	few	TRBD2	15	TRBJ2-2	CASSSAGGTTGELFF	TGTGCCAGCAGTTCTGCCGGGGGGACCACCGGGGAGCTGTTTTTT